Ten or more counts support the clone carrying this T cell receptor (beta chain). Antigen unknown. These data are taken from a study of T cells in Graves' hyperthyroidism and ophthalmopathy. Uncontrolled infection, other autoimmune disease, pregnancy or lactation excluded patients. Germline V CDR1 and CDR2: DFQATT, SNEGSKA (reference sequence). This CDR3 has 13 residues. Between the trimmed V and J ends, which lost 6 bases and 8 bases, there was a span of 19 bases. General study findings and limits: The blood repertoire included most of the expanded thyroid clonotypes above 0.001.

Regions amplified from RNA transcripts were the TCR beta CDR3 regions. An initial round of RT-PCR targeting the TCR CDR3 relied on the HTBI primer set. Each CDR3 protein gets one entry after TCRdb re-called the multiplex PCR reads with MiXCR. Of about 290,000 distinct CDR3 sequences in the sample, over 15% were seen once. This rearrangement joins TRBV20-1 to TRBJ1-2; unclear D gene. The receptor was isolated from a woman aged 60-75 years with Graves' ophthalmopathy. The sequenced sample was blood. In DNA, the CDR3 is TGCAGTGCCACAAATAGGGAGTCAGAGGGCTACACCTTC. Amino acids: CSATNRESEGYTF.